This is a list of T cell receptor beta chains from one sample in a study of blood T cells in healthy people across ages. TCRdb re-called the 5' RACE reads with MiXCR, one entry per CDR3 protein. The sample includes roughly 800,000 distinct CDR3 sequences, roughly 50% seen only once; the top ten take approximately 40%. Material for sequencing was blood. Every receptor here comes from a man at least 80 years old in good health. The CDR3 runs from the conserved cysteine through the conserved F or W. The D gene is left open where the match is weak. Clone size appears in some rows only: once, few, many, or a class for an expanded clone.

d_call j_call v_call clone_size cdr3_aa cdr3_nt
- TRBJ2-5 TRBV27 few CASALRPSQETQYF TGTGCCAGCGCCCTACGTCCCTCCCAAGAGACCCAGTACTTC
- TRBJ1-2 TRBV10-3 few CAISEGGVPGYTF TGTGCCATCAGTGAAGGAGGGGTACCTGGCTACACCTTC
TRBD1 TRBJ2-1 TRBV7-9 - CASSPGQGGLDEQFF TGTGCCAGCAGCCCGGGACAGGGGGGTTTAGATGAGCAGTTCTTC
- TRBJ1-2 TRBV20-1 - CSAEGIKANYGYTF TGCAGTGCGGAAGGGATCAAAGCTAACTATGGCTACACCTTC
TRBD1 TRBJ2-1 TRBV5-1 - CASSLLQGDGGQFF TGCGCCAGCAGCTTGCTACAGGGGGATGGTGGGCAGTTCTTC
TRBD2 TRBJ2-7 TRBV5-1 - CASSSGPSGSLTSYEQYF TGCGCCAGCAGCTCCGGACCAAGCGGGAGCCTAACCTCCTACGAGCAGTACTTC
TRBD2 TRBJ2-1 TRBV6-5 - CASKVTSGGTLGEQFF TGTGCCAGCAAAGTAACTAGCGGCGGGACTCTCGGTGAGCAGTTCTTC
- TRBJ2-5 TRBV5-1 - CASSLTAVQETQYF TGCGCCAGCAGCTTGACAGCGGTCCAAGAGACCCAGTACTTC
TRBD1 TRBJ2-5 TRBV29-1 once CSVALRGGRQETQCF TGCAGCGTCGCTCTGAGAGGGGGCCGACAAGAGACCCAGTGCTTC
TRBD2 TRBJ2-7 TRBV7-9 - CASSSREGGPVLSYEQYF TGTGCCAGCAGCTCCCGCGAGGGAGGGCCGGTCTTGTCCTACGAGCAGTACTTC
- TRBJ2-7 TRBV5-1 few CASRSGEGHYEQYF TGCGCCAGCCGATCAGGCGAGGGGCACTACGAGCAGTACTTC
TRBD1 TRBJ2-7 TRBV12-3/TRBV12-4 few CASSFKQGQGSYEQYF TGTGCCAGCAGTTTTAAACAGGGGCAGGGGAGCTACGAGCAGTACTTC
- TRBJ2-5 TRBV12-3/TRBV12-4 once CASSQNGLGGETQYF TGTGCCAGCAGCCAAAACGGTCTAGGGGGAGAGACCCAGTACTTC
TRBD1 TRBJ1-2 TRBV27 - CASGIDRGDYGYTF TGTGCCAGCGGAATCGACAGGGGTGACTATGGCTACACCTTC
- TRBJ1-2 TRBV28 - CASSSLIQGFYNYGYTF TGTGCCAGCAGTTCGCTGATTCAGGGTTTTTATAACTATGGCTACACCTTC
TRBD2 TRBJ2-1 TRBV7-2 - CASSLIPSGRYNEQFF TGTGCCAGCAGCTTAATTCCTAGCGGGAGGTACAATGAGCAGTTCTTC
- TRBJ1-1 TRBV5-1 - CASSVDVNTEAFF TGCGCCAGCAGCGTGGATGTGAACACTGAAGCTTTCTTC
- TRBJ1-2 TRBV6-5 - CASSRVSGDYGYTF TGTGCCAGCAGTCGCGTCTCGGGGGACTATGGCTACACCTTC
TRBD2 TRBJ2-1 TRBV20-1 - CSASVAGGPGGKEQFF TGCAGTGCTTCGGTAGCGGGAGGCCCCGGGGGGAAGGAGCAGTTCTTC
- TRBJ2-5 TRBV21-1 few CASLGRVWQETQYF TGTGCCAGTCTAGGAAGGGTGTGGCAAGAGACCCAGTACTTC
TRBD2 TRBJ2-2 TRBV29-1 few CSVKVAGNTGELFF TGCAGCGTTAAGGTAGCGGGTAACACCGGGGAGCTGTTTTTT
- TRBJ2-5 TRBV25-1 - CASSELKGIETQYF TGTGCCAGCAGTGAATTGAAGGGGATCGAGACCCAGTACTTC
- TRBJ1-1 TRBV12-3/TRBV12-4 few CASSLVQGTLGTEAFF TGTGCCAGCAGTTTAGTGCAGGGGACGTTGGGCACTGAAGCTTTCTTT
TRBD1 TRBJ2-7 TRBV2 - CASNLQGSYEQYF TGTGCCAGCAATCTACAGGGGTCCTACGAGCAGTACTTC
- TRBJ2-4 TRBV29-1 few CSALRNIQYF TGCAGCGCCCTCCGGAACATTCAGTACTTC
TRBD2 TRBJ2-1 TRBV28 - CASLNSGRGSYNEQFF TGTGCCAGCTTGAATAGCGGGAGAGGGTCCTACAATGAGCAGTTCTTC
- TRBJ2-3 TRBV9 - CVSSPRRGPNTDTQYF TGTGTCAGCAGCCCACGAAGGGGACCGAACACAGATACGCAGTATTTT
TRBD2 TRBJ2-1 TRBV3-1 - CASSHWTSGGDEQFF TGTGCCAGCAGCCATTGGACTAGCGGAGGGGATGAGCAGTTCTTC
TRBD1 TRBJ1-1 TRBV29-1 - CSVGTGTTYKAFF TGCAGCGTGGGGACAGGGACTACATATAAAGCTTTCTTT
TRBD1 TRBJ2-7 TRBV18 - CASSQLPGTAQGAQYF TGTGCCAGCTCGCAGTTACCCGGGACAGCCCAAGGGGCCCAGTACTTC
TRBD2 TRBJ2-7 TRBV6-5 - CASSRAGPSGTVSYEQYF TGTGCCAGCAGCCGGGCAGGGCCCAGCGGGACGGTTTCCTACGAGCAGTACTTC
TRBD2 TRBJ2-7 TRBV7-3 - CASSLIAGDIPGEQYF TGTGCCAGCAGCTTAATAGCGGGAGATATTCCGGGCGAGCAGTACTTC
TRBD2 TRBJ2-3 TRBV28 once CASSSEYVLGRGRGPWTQYF TGTGCCAGCAGTTCCGAATACGTCCTGGGGCGCGGGAGGGGCCCTTGGACGCAGTATTTT
- TRBJ2-5 TRBV3-1 - CASSPPGTRETQYF TGTGCCAGCAGCCCCCCAGGAACTCGAGAGACCCAGTACTTC
TRBD1 TRBJ1-6 TRBV20-1 - CSAKKTGGYNSPLHF TGCAGTGCTAAAAAGACAGGGGGCTATAATTCACCCCTCCACTTT
- TRBJ2-5 TRBV6-1 - CASMLGGETQYF TGTGCCAGCATGTTAGGTGGAGAGACCCAGTACTTC
- TRBJ2-7 TRBV13 - CASSSNLDSITYEQYF TGTGCCAGCAGCTCGAATCTGGACTCGATTACCTACGAGCAGTACTTC